This TCR beta chain was sequenced during a study of vaccination effects on CD4 cells after COVID-19. Study-level information: Two-dose vaccination with either BNT162b2 or mRNA-1273 was given to the participants.

About this clone itself: Its antigen is unidentified.

Clones were read by immunoSEQ multiplex PCR, and TCRdb kept only the in-frame ones, dropping some. Of about 22,000 clones detected, around 79% appear once; the ten largest clones hold just under 20%. CDR3 length equals 15 residues. Germline loops: CDR1 DFQATT, CDR2 SNEGSKA (reference sequence). Trimming pared 3 bases from V and 0 bases from J, leaving 13 bases between. Study results and caveats: Convalescent patients were scarce, and early post-infection timepoints were absent.

Within the ViraFEST assay, antigen-specific CD4+ T cells underwent expansion with viral peptide pools prior to sequencing. After around 10 days in culture, the CD4+ T cells were isolated. Each vaccine recipient was nucleocapsid antibody negative and had no prior SARS-CoV-2 infection. For each well, 1.5 million to 2.5 million PBMC were cultured with 9 to 10 IU/ml IL-2 and 9 to 10 ug/ml peptides. Half of the medium was exchanged for IL-2 medium on both days 3 and 7. This clonotype originated in a human donor who received a COVID-19 vaccine. The J gene is TRBJ2-3, the V gene TRBV20-1, with D maybe TRBD1 (5 bases). Sequences were derived from CD4+ T cells from PBMCs cultured with HCoV-NL63 spike peptides, sampled before COVID-19 vaccination. The CDR3 sequence is CSASRGLFSTDTQYF. CDR3 nucleotides: TGCAGTGCTAGTAGGGGCCTCTTCAGCACAGATACGCAGTATTTT.